This T cell receptor beta chain was identified in a study of OX40 agonist ivuxolimab in advanced cancers. Deletions cut 0 bases from V and 4 bases from J, with 4 bases between. This CDR3 is built from 13 residues. Germline-derived CDR1 and CDR2 are MGHRA and YSYEKL. Clones were read by immunoSEQ multiplex PCR, and TCRdb kept only the in-frame ones, dropping some. The sample lists some 42,000 clones; roughly four fifths were seen once. The sequencing here drew on CD4+ or CD8+ T cells sorted from blood, taken in a trial of the OX40 agonist ivuxolimab. This chain joins TRBV4-1 and TRBJ2-1; no definite D call. This receptor was obtained from an adult with an advanced solid tumor such as melanoma, head and neck, liver or kidney cancer. The CDR3 reads CASSQDVYNEQFF. The DNA for the CDR3 is TGCGCCAGCAGCCAAGATGTGTACAATGAGCAGTTCTTC.